The clone carrying this T cell receptor (beta chain) showed up just once. Random hexamers were used to reverse transcribe the RNA input (0.5 to 1 ug). The CDR3 of TCR beta was amplified by immunoSEQ multiplex PCR across 54 Vbeta and 13 Jbeta. TCRdb processed the immunoSEQ multiplex PCR reads anew with MiXCR; each CDR3 protein has one entry. Among 250,000 to 300,000 distinct CDR3 sequences, 70% to 90% were seen once, and the ten largest hold roughly 0.21%. The sample is drawn from a study of CD8 T cells in Susac syndrome. The CDR3 has 15 amino acids. V gave up 0 bases and J gave up 2 bases, with 11 bases separating them. CDR1 and CDR2 (germline): LGHNA, YSLEER. The multiple sclerosis control group consisted of treatment-naive patients whose relapsing-remitting disease, which was either stable or active, fulfilled revised McDonald criteria. TEMRA cells were FACS-enriched and CD8+ and CD4+ T cells negatively isolated.

This TCR came from a human donor with multiple sclerosis. The sequenced sample was CD8+ T cells from PBMCs. The rearrangement uses TRBV4-3 and TRBJ2-7; no reliable D call. This CDR3 is CASSQEVAGTYEQYF. The CDR3 nucleotides read TGCGCCAGCAGCCAAGAAGTCGCCGGAACCTACGAGCAGTACTTC.